These 7 T cell receptor beta chains were all obtained from the same sample, sequenced in a study of blood T cell repertoires in COVID-19. Repertoires were generated with immunoSEQ multiplex PCR, while TCRdb's copy carries only in-frame clones and drops some. This sample has fewer than 200,000 clones; approximately 81% occur once, and the top ten carry around 5%. The material sequenced was peripheral blood. The receptor set was obtained from a woman aged 45 to 65 with COVID-19, enrolled during active disease.

There are a few counts of this clone. The V call is TRBV7-9, the J call TRBJ2-2; the match to TRBD1 covers 7 bases. The CDR3 covers 15 residues. CDR1 is SEHNR, CDR2 FQNEAQ, per germline (reference sequence). V gave up 5 bases and J gave up 5 bases; unmatched junction bases: 8. Written as DNA, the CDR3 is TGTGCCAGCAGCCAGATCGACAGGGCTACCGGGGAGCTGTTTTTT. It codes for CASSQIDRATGELFF.

The rearrangement links TRBV7-7 to TRBJ2-2; TRBD1 is a possible D gene (6 bases). The CDR3 is 15 amino acids. CDR1 SSHAT and CDR2 FNYEAQ come from the germline V gene (reference sequence). The ends were cut back, 5 bases at V and 5 bases at J, with 15 bases in the middle. The CDR3 spells CASSPLGQGTGELFF. The CDR3 nucleotides read TGTGCCAGCAGCCCACTTGGGCAGGGGACCGGGGAGCTGTTTTTT.

The chain couples TRBV10-3 to TRBJ2-7; D perhaps matches TRBD1 (5 bases). Trimming pared 9 bases from V and 0 bases from J, leaving 9 bases between. The CDR3 is 12 amino acids. Germline CDR1 and CDR2: ENHRY and SYGVKD. DNA for the CDR3: TGTGCCATTCAGGGTAACTCCTACGAGCAGTACTTC. Protein: CAIQGNSYEQYF.

The chain has TRBV19 and TRBJ2-7, with D possibly being TRBD2 (6 bases). Germline values: CDR1 LNHDA, CDR2 SQIVND (reference sequence). V was trimmed by 5 bases and J by 0 bases, leaving 17 bases between them. This CDR3 spans 16 amino acids. CDR3 nucleotides: TGTGCCAGTAGTGCACCTTCCGCGGGGCGCTCCTACGAGCAGTACTTC. Translated, it gives CASSAPSAGRSYEQYF. Full variable domain (remainder filled in from reference TRBV19 and TRBJ2-7): DGGITQSPKYLFRKEGQNVTLSCEQNLNHDAMYWYRQDPGQGLRLIYYSQIVNDFQKGDIAEGYSVSREKKESFPLTVTSAQKNPTAFYLCASSAPSAGRSYEQYFGPGTRLTVT.

This clone was found a few times. The chain combines TRBV18 with TRBJ2-2, with TRBD1 matching 7 bases. Losses at the gene ends were 0 bases for V and 2 bases for J; bases not matched to a gene: 3. Looked up from germline, CDR1 is KGHSH and CDR2 is LQKENI. This CDR3 is 16 amino acids long. The CDR3 is CASSPPDRVNTGELFF. As DNA, the CDR3 is TGTGCCAGCTCACCACCCGACAGGGTAAACACCGGGGAGCTGTTTTTT. Variable domain in full (rest from reference TRBV18 and TRBJ2-2): NAGVMQNPRHLVRRRGQEARLRCSPMKGHSHVYWYRQLPEEGLKFMVYLQKENIIDESGMPKERFSAEFPKEGPSILRIQQVVRGDSAAYFCASSPPDRVNTGELFFGEGSRLTVL.

The V call is TRBV3-1 (or the pseudogene TRBV3-2), the J call TRBJ1-6, with TRBD1 matching over 7 bases. The CDR3 totals 15 residues. Germline CDR1 reads LGHDT; CDR2 reads YNNKEL (reference sequence). J was trimmed by 6 bases and V by 3 bases; bases with no gene match: 5. The CDR3: CASSQAGGFNSPLHF. Here the CDR3 DNA reads TGTGCCAGCAGCCAGGCAGGGGGGTTTAATTCACCCCTCCACTTT.

The chain joins TRBV5-4 to TRBJ2-1; no reliable D call. This CDR3 region has 15 residues. Trimming pared 4 bases from V and 0 bases from J, leaving 11 bases between. Germline CDR1 reads SGHNT; CDR2 reads YYREEE (reference sequence). In DNA form, the CDR3 reads TGTGCCAGCAGCCCGACGGCGGTCTCCTACAATGAGCAGTTCTTC. This translates into CASSPTAVSYNEQFF.